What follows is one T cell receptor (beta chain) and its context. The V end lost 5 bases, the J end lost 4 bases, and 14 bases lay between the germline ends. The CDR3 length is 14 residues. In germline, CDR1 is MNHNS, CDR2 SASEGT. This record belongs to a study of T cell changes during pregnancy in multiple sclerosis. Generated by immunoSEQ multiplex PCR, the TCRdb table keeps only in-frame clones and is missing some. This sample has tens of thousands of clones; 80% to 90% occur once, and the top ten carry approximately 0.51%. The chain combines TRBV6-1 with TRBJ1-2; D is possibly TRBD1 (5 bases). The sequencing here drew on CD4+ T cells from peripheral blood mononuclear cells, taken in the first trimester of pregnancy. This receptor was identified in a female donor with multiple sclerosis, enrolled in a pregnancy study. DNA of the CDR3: TGTGCCAGCAGTTTCTTTGACAGCTCCTATGGCTACACCTTC. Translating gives CASSFFDSSYGYTF.